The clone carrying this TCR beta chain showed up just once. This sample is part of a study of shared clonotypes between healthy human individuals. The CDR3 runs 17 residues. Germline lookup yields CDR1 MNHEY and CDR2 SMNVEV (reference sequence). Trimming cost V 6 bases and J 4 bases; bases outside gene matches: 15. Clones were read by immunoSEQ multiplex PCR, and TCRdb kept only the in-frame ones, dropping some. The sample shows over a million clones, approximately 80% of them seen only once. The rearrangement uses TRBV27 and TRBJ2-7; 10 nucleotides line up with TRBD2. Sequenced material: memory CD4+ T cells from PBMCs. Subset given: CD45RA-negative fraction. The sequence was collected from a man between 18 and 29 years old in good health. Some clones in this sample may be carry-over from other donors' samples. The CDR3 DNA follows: TGTGCCAGCAGAACCGACAGAGGGCTAGCGGGAGTTTACGAGCAGTACTTC. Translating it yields CASRTDRGLAGVYEQYF.